This T cell receptor (beta chain) stems from a study of blood T cells in healthy people across ages. General observations from the study: Both naive CD4+ cell counts and diversity were greater in long-lived donors than in aged donors. Possibly, changes in expanded clonotypes were confounded because donor CMV status was unknown.

This clonotype was recorded a few times. Its antigen is undetermined. The CDR3 sequence is 16 residues long. Between the trimmed V and J ends, which lost 3 bases and 5 bases, there was a span of 20 bases. Per germline, CDR1 SGHRS and CDR2 YFSETQ. Together with a sample-barcoded 5' primer, a J-beta primer mix was included in a second PCR lasting about 6 to 12 cycles. Each cDNA molecule was tagged by a template-switch adaptor that had 12 random nucleotides. MiXCR, applied by TCRdb to the 5' RACE reads, yields one record per CDR3 protein. The sample contains about 1,400,000 distinct CDR3 sequences, approximately 60% of which appear only once.

The source of this sequence is a man between 18 and 29 years old in good health. The chain carries TRBV5-1 and TRBJ2-5; tentatively, D is TRBD2 (7 bases). The sample taken for sequencing was blood. CDR3 residues: CASSWNPSGGGETQYF. The CDR3 DNA sequence: TGCGCCAGCAGCTGGAACCCTAGCGGAGGGGGGGAGACCCAGTACTTC.